One and the same sample provided the 2 T cell receptor beta chains below, sequenced in a study of T cell responses to AZD1222 COVID-19 vaccine. Assay used: immunoSEQ multiplex PCR; TCRdb lists only in-frame clones, some missing. The repertoire includes 150,000 to 200,000 clones, approximately 87% of them detected once, and about 3% sits in the top ten. The material sequenced was peripheral blood, taken on day 0 of MenACWY control vaccination. The source of these receptors is an adult in good health.

Here the CDR3 DNA reads TGTGCCAGCAGTTTGCGGCCTGCCGGGACGCAGGGGAGCGAGCAGTACTTC. Its protein product is CASSLRPAGTQGSEQYF. The V gene is TRBV28, the J gene TRBJ2-7; weak D call: TRBD1 (6 bases). Per the germline V gene, CDR1 is MDHEN and CDR2 is SYDVKM. Trimming cost V 3 bases and J 6 bases, with 24 bases left between them. There are 17 residues in the CDR3.

The chain has TRBV10-3 and TRBJ1-3; no definite D call. Between the trimmed V and J ends, which lost 0 bases and 0 bases, there was a span of 6 bases. The CDR3 extends over 15 amino acids. The germline V gene encodes CDR1 ENHRY and CDR2 SYGVKD. The CDR3 nucleotides read TGTGCCATCAGTGAGTCGAAAGGCTCTGGAAACACCATATATTTT. Translation: CAISESKGSGNTIYF.